This entry lists 31 T cell receptor beta chains sequenced from one sample in a study of T cells in Graves' hyperthyroidism and ophthalmopathy. Authors of the study amplified TCR beta CDR3 regions from RNA transcripts. First-round RT-PCR targeting the TCR CDR3 was performed with the HTBI primer set. TCRdb reanalysed the multiplex PCR reads using MiXCR and keeps one entry per CDR3 protein. The sample contains roughly 290,000 distinct CDR3 sequences, approximately 15% of which appear only once. The specimen sequenced was blood. Every receptor here comes from a woman aged 60-75 years with Graves' ophthalmopathy.

This clonotype was counted once. A read error is possible here, since a much larger clone lies one base away. The chain combines TRBV6-2 or TRBV6-3 with TRBJ2-2; D remains unclear. CDR1 and CDR2 (germline): MNHEY, SVGEGT. There are 16 residues in the CDR3. The CDR3 nucleotides read TGTGCCAGCAGTCACTCCGGGCGGATAGACACCGGGGAGCTGTTTTTT. Its translation is CASSHSGRIDTGELFF.

The rearrangement links TRBV29-1 to TRBJ1-4, with TRBD1 identical over 7 bases. Germline V gene sequence: CDR1 SQVTM, CDR2 ANQGSEA. The CDR3 totals 12 residues. V shed 4 bases, J shed 6 bases, and the junction held 2 bases outside the gene matches. Written as DNA, the CDR3 is TGCAGCGTTGGCAGGGGGGATGAAAAACTGTTTTTT. Translation: CSVGRGDEKLFF.

As concerns this clonotype: A read error may explain this, as a much larger clone is one base away. The CDR3 end shows no conserved phenylalanine or tryptophan, and so a read error is likely. The rearrangement links TRBV6-2 or TRBV6-3 to TRBJ2-1; D is unclear. Germline CDR1 and CDR2: MNHEY and SVGEGT. The CDR3 contains 14 residues. V was cut by 0 bases and J by 5 bases, with 8 bases left in between. This chain's CDR3 is CASSYSGGDNEQFL. CDR3 sequence (DNA): TGTGCCAGCAGTTACTCGGGTGGAGACAATGAGCAGTTCCTC.

Ten or more counts support this clonotype. V and J are TRBV30 and TRBJ2-1, with 10 bases that match TRBD2. The CDR3 is 14 amino acids. The germline V gene encodes CDR1 GTSNPN and CDR2 SVGIG (reference sequence). V lost 0 bases and J lost 10; bases outside the gene matches: 6. The chain's CDR3 is CAWSVLAGAREQFF. As DNA, the CDR3 is TGTGCCTGGAGTGTGCTAGCGGGAGCCCGAGAGCAGTTCTTC. Full variable domain (missing parts from reference TRBV30 and TRBJ2-1): SQTIHQWPATLVQPVGSPLSLECTVEGTSNPNLYWYRQAAGRGLQLLFYSVGIGQISSEVPQNLSASRPQDRQFILSSKKLLLSDSGFYLCAWSVLAGAREQFFGPGTRLTVL.

This clonotype appeared many times. One junction end disagrees with the germline gene, perhaps due to a read error. The rearrangement links TRBV6-1 to TRBJ1-1; perhaps TRBD1 as D (5 bases). Germline loops: CDR1 MNHNS, CDR2 SASEGT. CDR3 length: 14 residues. CDR3 bases: TGTGCCAGCAGTATACGCGGGGGGAACGCTGAAGCTTTCTTT. Its translation: CASSIRGGNAEAFF.

This clonotype was detected many times. This chain connects TRBV7-2 to TRBJ1-6, with D uncertain. Trimming took off 2 bases at V and 7 bases at J, with 12 bases between the two ends. The CDR3 sequence is 15 residues long. Germline loops: CDR1 SGHTA, CDR2 FQGNSA. In DNA form, the CDR3 reads TGTGCCAGCAGCTTATCACCCGGGCTCAATTCACCCCTCCACTTT. Translating gives CASSLSPGLNSPLHF.

This clonotype came up many times. This chain connects TRBV11-2 to TRBJ2-7; 9 bases are a match to TRBD2. The length of the CDR3 is 16 residues. With 4 bases clipped from V and 4 bases from J, the junction kept 11 bases outside the gene matches. Germline CDR1 SGHAT, CDR2 FQNNGV. The CDR3 reads CASSSLRGGPSYEQYF. DNA of the CDR3: TGTGCCAGCAGCTCTTTGCGGGGGGGCCCTTCTTACGAGCAGTACTTC. Looking up the rest from reference TRBV11-2 and TRBJ2-7 gives the full variable domain: EAGVAQSPRYKIIEKRQSVAFWCNPISGHATLYWYQQILGQGPKLLIQFQNNGVVDDSQLPKDRFSAERLKGVDSTLKIQPAKLEDSAVYLCASSSLRGGPSYEQYFGPGTRLTVT.

This clonotype was found a few times. No conserved phenylalanine or tryptophan ends this CDR3, so it is likely a read error. The J gene is TRBJ1-5, the V gene TRBV4-2; D not certain. Trimming took off 2 bases at V and 1 base at J, with 9 bases between the two ends. This CDR3 contains 15 residues. The germline gives CDR1 LGHNA, CDR2 YNFKEQ. In DNA, the CDR3 is TGTGCCAGCAGCCAATCGGTACAGAGCAATCAGCCCCAGCATCTT. This sequence encodes CASSQSVQSNQPQHL.

V and J are TRBV5-5 and TRBJ1-4; D may be TRBD1 (5 bases). This CDR3 region has 15 residues. The V and J ends lost 2 bases and 5 bases respectively, with 13 bases between them. The germline V gene encodes CDR1 SGHKS and CDR2 YYEKEE (reference sequence). CDR3 sequence: CASSFGAGLNEKLFF. CDR3 nucleotide sequence: TGTGCCAGCAGCTTTGGAGCGGGGCTAAATGAAAAACTGTTTTTT.

The sample holds many counts of this clonotype. CDR3 amino acids: CASSPRWVTSYEQYF. The DNA for the CDR3 is TGTGCCAGCAGCCCGCGGTGGGTGACCTCCTACGAGCAGTACTTC. V usage is TRBV7-2 and J usage is TRBJ2-7, with D hard to call. CDR3 length: 15 residues. Germline V lookup: CDR1 SGHTA, CDR2 FQGNSA. V lost 5 bases and J lost 0, with 14 bases in between. Complete variable domain (other parts from reference TRBV7-2 and TRBJ2-7): GAGVSQSPSNKVTEKGKDVELRCDPISGHTALYWYRQSLGQGLEFLIYFQGNSAPDKSGLPSDRFSAERTGGSVSTLTIQRTQQEDSAVYLCASSPRWVTSYEQYFGPGTRLTVT.

At least ten counts were recorded for this clonotype. V is TRBV7-2 and J is TRBJ2-5; no definite D call. This CDR3 contains 11 residues. V lost 3 bases to trimming and J lost 7 bases, with 6 bases between them. Germline CDR1 reads SGHTA; CDR2 reads FQGNSA. CDR3: CASSFAATQYF. The CDR3 coding sequence is TGTGCCAGCAGCTTTGCCGCGACCCAGTACTTC. The variable domain in full, completed from reference TRBV7-2 and TRBJ2-5, reads GAGVSQSPSNKVTEKGKDVELRCDPISGHTALYWYRQSLGQGLEFLIYFQGNSAPDKSGLPSDRFSAERTGGSVSTLTIQRTQQEDSAVYLCASSFAATQYFGPGTRLLVL.

J is TRBJ2-7 and V is TRBV9; no firm D call. CDR3 length equals 14 residues. Trimming pared 0 bases from V and 1 base from J, leaving 8 bases between. Germline V gene sequence: CDR1 SGDLS, CDR2 YYNGEE. CDR3 sequence reads: CASSVGRASYEQYF. The CDR3 DNA reads TGTGCCAGCAGCGTAGGTCGGGCGTCCTACGAGCAGTACTTC.

This clonotype has a count of ten or more. V gene TRBV7-2 combines with J gene TRBJ2-7; 8 nucleotides agree with TRBD2. CDR3 length equals 17 residues. Losses at the gene ends were 2 bases for V and 12 bases for J; bases not matched to a gene: 21. From germline, CDR1 is SGHTA and CDR2 FQGNSA. The CDR3 loop reads CASSLNIGGGGTFLLYF. In DNA, the CDR3 is TGTGCCAGCAGCTTAAACATTGGGGGCGGGGGGACCTTCTTGCTGTACTTC.

CDR3 sequence reads: CASAVMDSPNSPLHF. DNA of the CDR3: TGTGCCAGCGCCGTCATGGACAGTCCTAATTCACCCCTCCACTTT. This chain joins TRBV19 and TRBJ1-6; the D gene is possibly TRBD1 (6 bases). V lost 9 bases, J lost 6 bases, and 18 bases lay in between. This CDR3 has 15 amino acids. The germline CDR1 and CDR2 sequences are LNHDA and SQIVND (reference sequence).

The chain combines TRBV7-3 with TRBJ1-3; TRBD1 might be the D (5 bases). Germline values: CDR1 SGHTA, CDR2 FQGTGA. The length of the CDR3 is 22 residues. Trimming left V 4 bases short and J 0 bases short, with 31 bases between. The CDR3 region is CASSSRILGGGRNPSSGNTIYF. CDR3 in DNA: TGTGCCAGCAGCTCCCGCATATTGGGGGGGGGACGGAATCCGAGCTCTGGAAACACCATATATTTT.

In this sample, this clonotype turned up many times. J is TRBJ2-3 and V is TRBV27, with D perhaps matching TRBD1 (5 bases). Germline CDR1 is MNHEY and CDR2 is SMNVEV (reference sequence). The length of the CDR3 is 14 residues. Trimming pared 8 bases from V and 0 bases from J, leaving 12 bases between. In nucleotides, the CDR3 is TGTGCCAGCGGGTTGACAGTGAGCACAGATACGCAGTATTTT. Encoded protein: CASGLTVSTDTQYF.

This clonotype was seen ten or more times. V gene TRBV2 combines with J gene TRBJ2-2, with TRBD1 identical over 8 bases. The V gene's germline CDR1 is SNHLY and CDR2 FYNNEI. This CDR3 region has 14 residues. With V trimmed by 6 bases and J by 4 bases, 4 bases remained unmatched. CDR3 DNA sequence: TGTGCCAGCAGGCGGACAGGGACCACCGGGGAGCTGTTTTTT. The encoded protein is CASRRTGTTGELFF. The whole variable domain, filled in from reference TRBV2 and TRBJ2-2, reads EPEVTQTPSHQVTQMGQEVILRCVPISNHLYFYWYRQILGQKVEFLVSFYNNEISEKSEIFDDQFSVERPDGSNFTLKIRSTKLEDSAMYFCASRRTGTTGELFFGEGSRLTVL.

V usage is TRBV12-3 or TRBV12-4 and J usage is TRBJ2-7; 7 positions agree with TRBD1. V shed 3 bases and J 2 bases; nucleotides not matched to a gene: 10. CDR3 length equals 16 residues. The CDR3 protein is CASSFRDSLFTYEQYF. The CDR3 bases are TGTGCCAGCAGTTTCCGGGACAGTCTATTTACCTACGAGCAGTACTTC.

In its sample, this clonotype was seen a few times. A junction boundary mismatches the germline segment, possibly from a read error. The rearrangement joins TRBV7-7 to TRBJ1-3; a possible D gene is TRBD1 (5 bases). The germline V gene encodes CDR1 SSHAT and CDR2 FNYEAQ (reference sequence). This CDR3 region has 14 residues. The CDR3 nucleotides are TGTGCTAGCAGCCCCTCGGCAGGGTTAAACACCATATATTTT. Protein product: CASSPSAGLNTIYF.

At least ten counts were recorded for this clonotype. The chain couples TRBV24-1 to TRBJ2-1; D might be TRBD1 (5 bases). This CDR3 spans 13 amino acids. Trimming took 7 bases from V and 5 from J, leaving 11 bases between them. Germline CDR1 is KGHDR and CDR2 is SFDVKD. The CDR3 nucleotides are TGTGCCACCAGCAAACAGGCGAACAATGAGCAGTTCTTC. As protein: CATSKQANNEQFF.

This clonotype was detected a few times. The genes are TRBV7-9 and TRBJ2-7; 7 nucleotides match TRBD2. Trimming cost V 8 bases and J 4 bases; bases outside gene matches: 8. The length of the CDR3 is 13 residues. Looked up from germline, CDR1 is SEHNR and CDR2 is FQNEAQ (reference sequence). The CDR3 loop is CASQETSSYEQYF. As DNA, the CDR3 is TGTGCCAGCCAGGAGACTAGCAGTTACGAGCAGTACTTC.

This clonotype was counted ten times or more. CDR3 bases: TGTGCCAGCAGTGAGGCCGATACTCCGGGACTAGCGGGGGAGACCCAGTACTTC. Protein product: CASSEADTPGLAGETQYF. This rearrangement joins TRBV6-1 to TRBJ2-5; TRBD2 agrees at 13 bases. The germline V gene has CDR1 MNHNS and CDR2 SASEGT. The V gene end was trimmed by 3 bases and the J gene end by 5 bases; junction bases not matched to a gene: 12. The CDR3 spans 18 residues.

A single count supports this clonotype. The J gene is TRBJ2-7, the V gene TRBV20-1; 9 nucleotides match TRBD2. The germline CDR1 and CDR2 sequences are DFQATT and SNEGSKA (reference sequence). This CDR3 has 18 amino acids. V shed 3 bases and J 4 bases; nucleotides not matched to a gene: 19. The CDR3 sequence is CSARLVAGASSGLYEQYF. DNA of the CDR3: TGCAGTGCTAGGTTGGTAGCGGGAGCGTCCTCGGGTTTGTACGAGCAGTACTTC.

This clonotype has ten or more counts. The CDR3: CSALRPRQGSYEQYF. CDR3 sequence (DNA): TGCAGTGCTCTCCGGCCCCGGCAGGGGAGTTACGAGCAGTACTTC. This chain uses TRBV20-1 with TRBJ2-7; TRBD1 might be the D (6 bases). The V and J ends lost 5 bases and 4 bases respectively, with 21 bases between them. CDR1 and CDR2 from the germline V gene are DFQATT and SNEGSKA (reference sequence). This CDR3 spans 15 amino acids.

V and J are TRBV7-6 and TRBJ1-4; the D gene is possibly TRBD1 (6 bases). The CDR3 covers 17 residues. Deletions cut 4 bases from V and 8 bases from J, with 23 bases between. The V gene's germline CDR1 is SGHVS and CDR2 FNYEAQ. The CDR3 DNA reads as TGTGCCAGCAGCTCCCTAGGTGGGGGGCGAGAAGGGGAAAAACTGTTTTTT. Its protein is CASSSLGGGREGEKLFF.

This clonotype was recorded at least ten times. The gene calls are TRBV20-1 and TRBJ1-1; D uncertain. Between the trimmed V and J ends, which lost 4 bases and 1 base, there was a span of 7 bases. The CDR3 extends over 12 amino acids. Germline CDR1 DFQATT, CDR2 SNEGSKA (reference sequence). CDR3 loop: CSAKPGNTEAFF. CDR3 DNA: TGCAGTGCTAAGCCAGGGAACACTGAAGCTTTCTTT.

The chain couples TRBV7-9 to TRBJ2-5; D gene uncertain. This CDR3 comprises 14 residues. V was clipped by 4 bases and J by 6 bases, with 15 bases between them. Germline loops: CDR1 SEHNR, CDR2 FQNEAQ (reference sequence). The CDR3 spells CASSSGQDEKTQYF. The CDR3 DNA follows: TGTGCCAGCAGCTCAGGCCAGGACGAGAAGACCCAGTACTTC.

This chain links TRBV28 with TRBJ1-5, with D possibly TRBD1 on 5 matching bases. V lost 7 bases, J lost 8 bases, and 18 bases lay in between. Germline loops: CDR1 MDHEN, CDR2 SYDVKM. This CDR3 region has 14 residues. The CDR3: CASTAGAGPEPQHF. The CDR3 DNA reads as TGTGCCAGCACCGCCGGGGCAGGTCCGGAGCCCCAGCATTTT.

The rearrangement joins TRBV5-8 to TRBJ1-6, with 8 bases matching TRBD1. The germline V gene has CDR1 SGHTS and CDR2 YDEGEE. V gave up 7 bases and J gave up 0 bases; unmatched junction bases: 9. The CDR3 sequence is 17 residues long. The CDR3 is CASESTGDSSYNSPLHF. The CDR3 DNA reads as TGTGCCAGCGAATCGACAGGGGACAGCTCCTATAATTCACCCCTCCACTTT. Full variable domain (outside the CDR3, taken from reference TRBV5-8 and TRBJ1-6): EAGVTQSPTHLIKTRGQQATLRCSPISGHTSVYWYQQALGLGLQFLLWYDEGEERNRGNFPPRFSGRQFPNYSSELNVNALELEDSALYLCASESTGDSSYNSPLHFGNGTRLTVT.

This clonotype was picked up many times. The chain employs TRBV6-1 and TRBJ1-5; D perhaps matches TRBD1 (6 bases). With 5 bases removed from V and 5 bases from J, the gap between germline ends came to 16 bases. The germline CDR1 and CDR2 sequences are MNHNS and SASEGT. The CDR3 loop spans 15 amino acids. CDR3 DNA sequence: TGTGCCAGCAGTCTTGATCCGGGGGGCCATCAGCCCCAGCATTTT. Translation gives CASSLDPGGHQPQHF.

In its sample, this clonotype was seen many times. This sequence joins TRBV2 and TRBJ1-4; TRBD1 matches 11 bases. Germline V lookup: CDR1 SNHLY, CDR2 FYNNEI. J was trimmed by 8 bases and V by 7 bases; bases with no gene match: 9. The CDR3 totals 15 residues. The CDR3 loop reads CASKRTGGFGEKLFF. The CDR3 DNA reads TGTGCCAGCAAAAGGACAGGGGGCTTCGGGGAAAAACTGTTTTTT. The full variable domain, completed using reference TRBV2 and TRBJ1-4, is EPEVTQTPSHQVTQMGQEVILRCVPISNHLYFYWYRQILGQKVEFLVSFYNNEISEKSEIFDDQFSVERPDGSNFTLKIRSTKLEDSAMYFCASKRTGGFGEKLFFGSGTQLSVL.